This T cell receptor gamma chain is from a study of intestinal T cells in coeliac disease (dated by TCRdb to 2020 to 2021). In the study overall: In the TRG cohort, coeliac patients were much younger than controls, with a mean age of roughly 15 years compared with 50 to 70 years. The TCR-delta (TRD) cohort comprised duodenal biopsies from some 11 coeliac disease patients and some 11 non-coeliac controls. Duodenal biopsies from under 35 coeliac disease patients and approximately 20 non-coeliac controls made up a second, larger TCR-gamma (TRG) cohort. Overall results and qualifications from the work: The coeliac group and the control group were significantly different in age, but an analysis split by age did not give significant classification. FFPE-derived DNA was found to be relatively degraded, and loss of a proportion of TCR sequences in each sample was likely caused by this degradation. TRD kmer-based clustering correctly classified all 20 or so biopsies in training, with a reported leave-one-out accuracy of around 90%. It was not possible to tell repeated CDR3 amino acid sequences apart from PCR duplicates. Of about 54 biopsies, around 50 (approximately 94%) were correctly classified by TRG clustering, which had a reported leave-one-out accuracy of 87%.

Taken from the germline V gene (reference sequence), the CDR1 and CDR2 loops are GITISATS and ISYDGTV. At the junction V is shortened by 10 bases and J by 3 bases; bases outside the gene matches: 14. The CDR3, from cysteine to phenylalanine, totals 15 residues. Only the CDR3 region is kept as DNA, spanning 45 bases read in frame from base 1. Genomic DNA was extracted with the QIAamp DNA FFPE tissue kit from ten 5-um FFPE scrolls per case. Fully anonymised formalin-fixed paraffin-embedded duodenal biopsies surplus to diagnostic needs were used to test TCR repertoire-based classification of coeliac disease. The controls had upper endoscopy for reflux, dyspepsia or gastritis, and there was no clinical or histological suspicion of coeliac disease in any of the controls. A remark on this clone: The antigen this receptor binds is unknown. Qualities for individual bases were not recorded, and no much larger clone is one base off.

The method behind the library was multiplex PCR. The sample was run on an Ion Torrent PGM. TRG repertoires were amplified from roughly 190 ng of biopsy DNA using the LymphoTrack kit, whose primers carry Illumina adapters. TRG amplicons were purified using AMPure XP beads, were quantified on a 2100 Bioanalyzer, and were pooled equimolarly. TRG libraries were sequenced on an Ion PGM instrument. In the source study's methods: FastX discarded any read in which over 10% of nucleotides had a quality score below the third quartile for that patient. Alignment of reads was performed with IMGT/HighV-QUEST so that V, D and J genes were assigned, CDR3 regions were identified and functionality was assessed. After the sequences were translated into amino acids, every sequence predicted to be non-functional was thrown out. The CDR3s were broken into kmers both with and without positional annotation, PCA was run on the kmer frequencies, and the samples were clustered using every one of the 1023 combinations of PCs 1-10. Classification was validated by leave-one-out cross-validation, re-optimising parameters on the remaining samples each time. Shannon diversity was calculated using the vegan R package from repeated random subsamples equal to the lowest read count. Via CATT, TCRdb reprocessed the public reads, and rows with identical DNA were then joined. Here the V and J calls rest on TCRdb's processing, not on the authors' analysis. The sample yields approximately 360 gamma-chain clones; roughly 40% were counted once. The ten biggest clones cover more than 45% of the sample.

The source of this sequence is a human donor who served as a control with a normal duodenal biopsy, not a healthy volunteer. Sequencing input: a duodenal biopsy. This chain joins TRGV9 to TRGJP2. Here the CDR3 is given as CAFCGRVGSDWIKTF. Here is the DNA: TGTGCCTTTTGTGGGAGGGTGGGTAGTGATTGGATCAAGACGTTT.